A selection of T cell receptor beta chains follows, all from one sample in a study of PD-L1 blockade in urothelial cancer. Some clones are missing from TCRdb's copy, which holds only in-frame ones; the method was immunoSEQ multiplex PCR. In the table there are around 82,000 clones, 84% of which are singletons. The material sequenced was PBMCs, taken around atezolizumab (anti-PD-L1) treatment. The receptors shown here come from a man aged 55 to 69 with urothelial cancer. Both conserved end residues are part of each CDR3. A D gene is named only where the DNA matches it firmly. Rows give clone size only sometimes, using once, few, many, or a class for an expanded clone.

>.|TRBV7-2|.|TRBJ2-7
TGTGCCAGCAGCTTATCTGGAGGGCAAGGTGAGCAGTACTTC
CASSLSGGQGEQYF
>.|TRBV11-2|.|TRBJ1-3
TGTGCCAGCAGCTTAGACAGGGAACGTCACACCATATATTTT
CASSLDRERHTIYF
>.|TRBV6-1|few|TRBJ2-7
TGTGCCAGCAGTGAAGTCTGGACAGACGAGCAGTACTTC
CASSEVWTDEQYF
>.|TRBV7-2|.|TRBJ2-7
TGTGCCAGCAGCTTAGACATCTCCTACGAGCAGTACTTC
CASSLDISYEQYF
>.|TRBV7-9|.|TRBJ2-6
TGTGCCAGCAGCTTAGGCGCCCGGGGTAACTCTGGGGCCAACGTCCTGACTTTC
CASSLGARGNSGANVLTF
>TRBD1|TRBV6-6|few|TRBJ1-4
TGTGCCAGCATGAGGAGACAGGGGAGGACTAATGAAAAACTGTTTTTT
CASMRRQGRTNEKLFF
>.|TRBV5-8|.|TRBJ1-1
TGTGCCAGCAGCTCCCACATGAACACTGAAGCTTTCTTT
CASSSHMNTEAFF
>.|TRBV14|.|TRBJ1-6
TGTGCCAGCAGCCAACAATATAATTCACCCCTCCACTTT
CASSQQYNSPLHF
>TRBD1|TRBV5-1|.|TRBJ2-5
TGCGCCAGCAGCCCACGACAGGGCGGAGAGACCCAGTACTTC
CASSPRQGGETQYF
>TRBD1|TRBV6-4|.|TRBJ1-1
TGTGCCAGCAGTGATGTTACGACGGACAGGAAGAACACTGAAGCTTTCTTT
CASSDVTTDRKNTEAFF
>.|TRBV5-6|.|TRBJ2-1
TGTGCCAGCAGGGTGTCTCCGGGAGCATCCTACAATGAGCAGTTCTTC
CASRVSPGASYNEQFF
>TRBD1|TRBV28|.|TRBJ2-7
TGTGCCAGCCCTTCGGACAGGGAGGAAAGCGAGCAGTACTTC
CASPSDREESEQYF
>TRBD1|TRBV2|.|TRBJ1-2
TGTGCCAGCAGTGAAGAGGGACAGGACTATGGCTACACCTTC
CASSEEGQDYGYTF